Sequencing of this T cell receptor beta chain was carried out in a study of CD8 T cells in ankylosing spondylitis. Study findings and constraints: Before this, some motif variants had been reported in reactive arthritis synovial fluid and blood. Significantly higher representation of disease-linked clones was reported for matched ankylosing spondylitis synovial fluid.

With regard to this clonotype: What it binds is not known.

CDR3 length equals 15 residues. Germline V gives CDR1 MDHEN, CDR2 SYDVKM. V was cut by 7 bases and J by 9 bases, with 22 bases left in between. As the method for making TCR beta libraries, quantitative 5'-RACE with molecular barcodes was used. A single record per CDR3 protein comes from TCRdb applying MiXCR to the 5' RACE reads. The table has roughly 180,000 distinct CDR3 sequences, roughly 13% seen once. Sequenced sample: blood, either unsorted or a sorted T cell fraction (not recorded which). The TCR was taken from a female donor with ankylosing spondylitis or in good health (not recorded which). The chain carries TRBV28 and TRBJ2-1, with D tentatively TRBD1 or TRBD2 (5 bases each). In DNA, the CDR3 is TGTGCCAGCACCTCCCGGGTGCTAGCTGGGGGTGAGCAGTTCTTC. As protein: CASTSRVLAGGEQFF.